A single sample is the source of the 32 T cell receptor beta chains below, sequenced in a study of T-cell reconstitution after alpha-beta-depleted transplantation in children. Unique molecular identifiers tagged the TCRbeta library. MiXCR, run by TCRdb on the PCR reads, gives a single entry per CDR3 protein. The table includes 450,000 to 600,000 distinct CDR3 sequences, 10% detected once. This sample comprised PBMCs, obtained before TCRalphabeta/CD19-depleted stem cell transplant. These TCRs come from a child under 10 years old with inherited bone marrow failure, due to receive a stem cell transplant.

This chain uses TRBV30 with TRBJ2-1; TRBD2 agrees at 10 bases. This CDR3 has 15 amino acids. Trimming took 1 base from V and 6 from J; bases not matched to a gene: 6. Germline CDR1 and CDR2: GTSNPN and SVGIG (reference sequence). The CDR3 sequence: CAWSEVAGGSNEQFF. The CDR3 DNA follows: TGTGCCTGGAGTGAGGTAGCGGGAGGATCCAATGAGCAGTTCTTC.

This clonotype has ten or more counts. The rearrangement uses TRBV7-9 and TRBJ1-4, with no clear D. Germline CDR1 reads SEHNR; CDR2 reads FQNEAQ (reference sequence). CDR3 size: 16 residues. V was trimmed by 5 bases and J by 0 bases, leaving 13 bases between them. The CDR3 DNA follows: TGTGCCAGCAGCCAAACCATGACAACAACTAATGAAAAACTGTTTTTT. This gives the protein CASSQTMTTTNEKLFF. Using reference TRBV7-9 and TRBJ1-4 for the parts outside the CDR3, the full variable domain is DTGVSQNPRHKITKRGQNVTFRCDPISEHNRLYWYRQTLGQGPEFLTYFQNEAQLEKSRLLSDRFSAERPKGSFSTLEIQRTEQGDSAMYLCASSQTMTTTNEKLFFGSGTQLSVL.

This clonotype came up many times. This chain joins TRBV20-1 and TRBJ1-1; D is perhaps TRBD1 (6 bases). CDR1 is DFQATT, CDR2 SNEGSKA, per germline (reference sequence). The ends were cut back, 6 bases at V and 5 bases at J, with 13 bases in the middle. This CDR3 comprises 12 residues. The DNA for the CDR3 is TGCAGTGCCTATGGGGGGGCAACTGAAGCTTTCTTT. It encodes CSAYGGATEAFF.

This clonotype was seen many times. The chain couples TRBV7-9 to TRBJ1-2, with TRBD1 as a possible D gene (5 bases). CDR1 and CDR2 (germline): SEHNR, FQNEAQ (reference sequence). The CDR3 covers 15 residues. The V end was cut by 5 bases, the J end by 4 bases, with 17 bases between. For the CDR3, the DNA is TGTGCCAGCAGCCCCCCTCGGGGGGGATCCTATGGCTACACCTTC. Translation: CASSPPRGGSYGYTF.

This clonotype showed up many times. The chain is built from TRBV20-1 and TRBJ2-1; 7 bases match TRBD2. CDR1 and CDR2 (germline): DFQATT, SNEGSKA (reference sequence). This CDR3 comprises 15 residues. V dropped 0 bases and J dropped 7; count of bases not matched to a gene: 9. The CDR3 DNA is TGCAGTGCTAGAGATCCGCGGGAGTGGGGGAATGAGCAGTTCTTC. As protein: CSARDPREWGNEQFF.

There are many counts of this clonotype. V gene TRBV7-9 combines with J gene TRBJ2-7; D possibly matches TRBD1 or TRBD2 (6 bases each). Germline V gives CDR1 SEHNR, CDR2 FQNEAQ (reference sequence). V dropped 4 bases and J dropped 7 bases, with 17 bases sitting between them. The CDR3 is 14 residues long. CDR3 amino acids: CASSYRDSLGEQYF. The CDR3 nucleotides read TGTGCCAGCAGCTACAGGGACTCCTTAGGGGAGCAGTACTTC.

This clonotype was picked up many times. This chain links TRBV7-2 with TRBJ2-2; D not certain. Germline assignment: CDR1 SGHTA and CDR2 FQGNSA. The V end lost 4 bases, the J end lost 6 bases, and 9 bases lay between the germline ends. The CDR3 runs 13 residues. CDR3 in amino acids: CASSSTPSGELFF. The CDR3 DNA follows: TGTGCCAGCAGCTCAACGCCGTCCGGGGAGCTGTTTTTT.

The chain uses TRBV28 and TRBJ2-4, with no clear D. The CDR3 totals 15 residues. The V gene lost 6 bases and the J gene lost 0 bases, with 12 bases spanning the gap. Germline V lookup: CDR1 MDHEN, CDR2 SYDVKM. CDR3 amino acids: CASSSSSIAKNIQYF. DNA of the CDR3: TGTGCCAGCAGCTCCTCGAGTATAGCCAAAAACATTCAGTACTTC.

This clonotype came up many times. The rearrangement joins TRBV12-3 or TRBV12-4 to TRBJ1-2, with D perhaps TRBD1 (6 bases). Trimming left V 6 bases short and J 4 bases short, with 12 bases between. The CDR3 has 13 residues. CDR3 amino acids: CASSLDSFYGYTF. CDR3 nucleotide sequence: TGTGCCAGCAGCCTGGACAGTTTCTATGGCTACACCTTC.

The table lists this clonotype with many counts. Here the CDR3 DNA reads TGCGCCAGCAGCCAAGATTGGACTAGCGGGAGTGGTGAGACCCAGTACTTC. It encodes CASSQDWTSGSGETQYF. V gene TRBV4-3 combines with J gene TRBJ2-5, with TRBD2 matching 13 bases. Germline loops: CDR1 LGHNA, CDR2 YSLEER. There are 17 residues in the CDR3. V dropped 0 bases and J dropped 5; count of bases not matched to a gene: 6.

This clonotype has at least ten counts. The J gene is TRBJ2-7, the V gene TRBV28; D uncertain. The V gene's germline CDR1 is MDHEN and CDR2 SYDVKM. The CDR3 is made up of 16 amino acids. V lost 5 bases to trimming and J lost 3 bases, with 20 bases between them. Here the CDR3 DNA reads TGTGCCAGCAGTCTGATGGCCAGGCCGCAGGTCTACGAGCAGTACTTC. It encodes CASSLMARPQVYEQYF.

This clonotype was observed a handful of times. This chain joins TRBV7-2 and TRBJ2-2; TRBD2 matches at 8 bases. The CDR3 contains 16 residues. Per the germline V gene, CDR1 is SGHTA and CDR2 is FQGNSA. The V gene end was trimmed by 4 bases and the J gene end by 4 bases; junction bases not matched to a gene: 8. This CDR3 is CASSYLAGRTTGELFF. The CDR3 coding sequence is TGTGCCAGCAGCTATTTAGCGGGACGGACCACCGGGGAGCTGTTTTTT.

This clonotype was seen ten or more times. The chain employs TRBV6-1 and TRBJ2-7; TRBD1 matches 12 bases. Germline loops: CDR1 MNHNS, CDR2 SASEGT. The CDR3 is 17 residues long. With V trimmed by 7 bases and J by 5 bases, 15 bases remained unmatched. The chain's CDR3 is CASTARGTGGLRDEQYF. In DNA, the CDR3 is TGTGCCAGCACCGCCAGGGGGACAGGGGGCCTTCGGGACGAGCAGTACTTC.

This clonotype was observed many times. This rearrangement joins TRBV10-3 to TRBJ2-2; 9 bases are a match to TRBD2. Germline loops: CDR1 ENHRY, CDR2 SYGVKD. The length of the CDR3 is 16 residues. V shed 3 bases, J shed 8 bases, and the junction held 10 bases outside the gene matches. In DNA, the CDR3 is TGTGCCATCAGTGACGGAGCGGGAGGCTCTATGGGGGAGCTGTTTTTT. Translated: CAISDGAGGSMGELFF.

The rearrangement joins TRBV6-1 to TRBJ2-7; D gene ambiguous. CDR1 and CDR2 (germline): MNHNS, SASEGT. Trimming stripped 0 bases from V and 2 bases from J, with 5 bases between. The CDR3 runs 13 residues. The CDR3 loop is CASSEATPYEQYF. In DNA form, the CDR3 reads TGTGCCAGCAGTGAAGCGACACCCTACGAGCAGTACTTC.

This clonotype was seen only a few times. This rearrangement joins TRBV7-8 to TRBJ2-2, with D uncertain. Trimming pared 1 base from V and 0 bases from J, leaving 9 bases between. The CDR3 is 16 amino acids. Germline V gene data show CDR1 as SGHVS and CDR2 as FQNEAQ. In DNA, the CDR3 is TGTGCCAGCAGCTTAGTCTTTCCTACGAACACCGGGGAGCTGTTTTTT. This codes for CASSLVFPTNTGELFF.

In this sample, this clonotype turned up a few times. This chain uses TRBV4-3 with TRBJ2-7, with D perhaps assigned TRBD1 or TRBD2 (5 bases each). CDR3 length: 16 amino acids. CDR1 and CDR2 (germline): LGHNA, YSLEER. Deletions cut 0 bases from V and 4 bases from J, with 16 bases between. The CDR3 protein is CASSQDGTGLSYEQYF. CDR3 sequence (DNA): TGCGCCAGCAGCCAAGACGGTACAGGACTTTCTTACGAGCAGTACTTC.

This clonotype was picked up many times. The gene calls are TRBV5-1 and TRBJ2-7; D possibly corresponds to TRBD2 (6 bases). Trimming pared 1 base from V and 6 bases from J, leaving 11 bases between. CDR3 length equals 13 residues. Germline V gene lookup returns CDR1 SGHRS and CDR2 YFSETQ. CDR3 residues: CASSLWGDGEQYF. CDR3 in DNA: TGCGCCAGCAGCTTGTGGGGGGACGGCGAGCAGTACTTC.

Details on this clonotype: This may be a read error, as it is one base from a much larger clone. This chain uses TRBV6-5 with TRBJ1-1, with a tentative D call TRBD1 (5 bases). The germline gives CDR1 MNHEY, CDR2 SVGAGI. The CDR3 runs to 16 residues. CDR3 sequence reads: CASSHSFGGGDTEAFF. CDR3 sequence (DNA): TGTGCCAGCAGTCACTCGTTCGGGGGTGGGGACACTGAAGCTTTCTTT.

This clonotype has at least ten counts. The CDR3 region is CSVEVQDYEQYF. In DNA form, the CDR3 reads TGCAGCGTTGAAGTGCAAGACTACGAGCAGTACTTC. J is TRBJ2-7 and V is TRBV29-1; D unclear. Germline CDR1 is SQVTM and CDR2 is ANQGSEA. CDR3 size: 12 residues. Trimming pared 1 base from V and 3 bases from J, leaving 7 bases between.

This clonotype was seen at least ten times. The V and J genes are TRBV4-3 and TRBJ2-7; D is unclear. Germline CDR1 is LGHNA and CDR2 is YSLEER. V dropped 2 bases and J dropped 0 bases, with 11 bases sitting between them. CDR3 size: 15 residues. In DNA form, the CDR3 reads TGCGCCAGCAGCCAAATGGCTACCTCCTCCTACGAGCAGTACTTC. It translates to CASSQMATSSYEQYF.

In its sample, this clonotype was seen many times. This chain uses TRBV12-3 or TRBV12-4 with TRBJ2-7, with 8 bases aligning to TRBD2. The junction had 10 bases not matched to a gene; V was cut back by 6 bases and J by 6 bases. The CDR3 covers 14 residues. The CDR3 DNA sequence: TGTGCCAGCAGCGCGACTAGCGCCTGGGGCGAGCAGTACTTC. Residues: CASSATSAWGEQYF.

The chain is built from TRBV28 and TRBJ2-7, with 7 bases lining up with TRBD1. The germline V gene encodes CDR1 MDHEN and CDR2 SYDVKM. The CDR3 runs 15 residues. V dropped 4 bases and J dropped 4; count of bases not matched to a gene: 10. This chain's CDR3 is CASSSTPTGMYEQYF. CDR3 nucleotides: TGTGCCAGCAGTTCCACCCCGACAGGGATGTACGAGCAGTACTTC. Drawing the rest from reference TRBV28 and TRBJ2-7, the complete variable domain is DVKVTQSSRYLVKRTGEKVFLECVQDMDHENMFWYRQDPGLGLRLIYFSYDVKMKEKGDIPEGYSVSREKKERFSLILESASTNQTSMYLCASSSTPTGMYEQYFGPGTRLTVT.

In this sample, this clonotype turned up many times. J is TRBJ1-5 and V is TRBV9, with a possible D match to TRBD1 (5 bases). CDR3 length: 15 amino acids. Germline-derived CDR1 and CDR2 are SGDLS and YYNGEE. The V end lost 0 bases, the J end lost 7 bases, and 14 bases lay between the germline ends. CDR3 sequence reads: CASSVDTGGDQPQHF. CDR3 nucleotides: TGTGCCAGCAGCGTAGACACAGGAGGAGACCAGCCCCAGCATTTT.

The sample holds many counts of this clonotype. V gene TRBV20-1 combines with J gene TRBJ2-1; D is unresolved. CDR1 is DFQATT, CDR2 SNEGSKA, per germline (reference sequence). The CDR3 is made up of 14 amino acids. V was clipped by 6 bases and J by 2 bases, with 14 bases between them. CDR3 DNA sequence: TGCAGTGCCCCTGTGCCTGGCACCTACAATGAGCAGTTCTTC. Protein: CSAPVPGTYNEQFF.

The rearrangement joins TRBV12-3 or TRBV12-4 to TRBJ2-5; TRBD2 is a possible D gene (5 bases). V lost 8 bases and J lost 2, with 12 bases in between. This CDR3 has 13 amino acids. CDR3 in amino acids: CASDRTGQETQYF. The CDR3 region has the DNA TGTGCCAGCGACCGGACGGGGCAAGAGACCCAGTACTTC.

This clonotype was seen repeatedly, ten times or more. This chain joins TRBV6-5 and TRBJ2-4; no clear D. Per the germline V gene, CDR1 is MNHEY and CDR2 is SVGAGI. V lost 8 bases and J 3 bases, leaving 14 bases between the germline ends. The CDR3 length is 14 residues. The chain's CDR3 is CASVLDIGKNIQYF. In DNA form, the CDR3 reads TGTGCCAGCGTCCTGGATATTGGCAAAAACATTCAGTACTTC.

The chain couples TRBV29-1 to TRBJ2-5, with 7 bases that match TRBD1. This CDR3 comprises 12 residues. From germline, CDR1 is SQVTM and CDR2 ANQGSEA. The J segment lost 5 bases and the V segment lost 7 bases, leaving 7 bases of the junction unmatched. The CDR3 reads CSGDRVGETQYF. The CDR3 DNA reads TGCAGCGGAGACAGGGTGGGGGAGACCCAGTACTTC.

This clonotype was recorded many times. The DNA for the CDR3 is TGTGCCAGCACTCAAGCGGGCCATGGCTACACCTTC. It specifies CASTQAGHGYTF. This chain connects TRBV2 to TRBJ1-2, with D unclear. V was clipped by 7 bases and J by 6 bases, with 12 bases between them. CDR1 and CDR2 (germline): SNHLY, FYNNEI. The CDR3 runs to 12 residues. The full variable domain, in which reference TRBV2 and TRBJ1-2 provide the parts outside the CDR3, is EPEVTQTPSHQVTQMGQEVILRCVPISNHLYFYWYRQILGQKVEFLVSFYNNEISEKSEIFDDQFSVERPDGSNFTLKIRSTKLEDSAMYFCASTQAGHGYTFGSGTRLTVV.

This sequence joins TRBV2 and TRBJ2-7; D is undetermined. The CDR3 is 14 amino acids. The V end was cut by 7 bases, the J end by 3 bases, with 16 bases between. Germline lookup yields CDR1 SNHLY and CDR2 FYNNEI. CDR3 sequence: CASIPQPWDYEQYF. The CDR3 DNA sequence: TGTGCCAGCATTCCTCAACCTTGGGACTACGAGCAGTACTTC.

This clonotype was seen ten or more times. The CDR3 region has the DNA TGTGCCAGCAGTGTCCCTGGGACAGGCCGAGGGTGGATTCAGTACTTC. It codes for CASSVPGTGRGWIQYF. The rearrangement uses TRBV28 and TRBJ2-4, with 8 bases matching TRBD1. V dropped 5 bases and J dropped 10; count of bases not matched to a gene: 16. The CDR3 is made up of 16 amino acids. The V gene's germline CDR1 is MDHEN and CDR2 SYDVKM.

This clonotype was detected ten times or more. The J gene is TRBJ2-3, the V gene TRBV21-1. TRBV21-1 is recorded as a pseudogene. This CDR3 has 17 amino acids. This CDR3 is CASSKEMGNTSTDTQYF. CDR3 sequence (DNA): TGTGCCAGCAGCAAAGAAATGGGAAACACGAGCACAGATACGCAGTATTTT.